These T cell receptor beta chains were read from a single sample in a study of blood T cell repertoires in COVID-19. Here immunoSEQ multiplex PCR was the method, and the copy in TCRdb shows in-frame clones only, minus some. The sample shows approximately 68,000 clones, roughly 77% of them seen only once. Material: peripheral blood. Every receptor here comes from a human donor in a cohort sampled during active COVID-19. Each CDR3 is given with its conserved first and last residue. A D gene is named only where the DNA matches it firmly. The listing skips clone size in some rows; elsewhere it reads once, few, many or a size class.

>TRBJ2-1|NA|TRBV11-1|NA
TGTGCCAGCAGCTTAGCGGCCAGGGGATTCGCCTACAATGAGCAGTTCTTC
CASSLAARGFAYNEQFF
>TRBJ2-3|TRBD2|TRBV10-2|NA
TGCGCCAGCACCGCATTGACTAGCGGGGTAGGAAATACGCAGTATTTT
CASTALTSGVGNTQYF
>TRBJ2-3|NA|TRBV3-1/TRBV3-2|once
TGTGCCATCCCCCTAGAGGCGGGGAAAACAGATACGCAGTATTTT
CAIPLEAGKTDTQYF
>TRBJ2-3|NA|TRBV10-2|NA
TGCGCCAGCCGATCTCTCCTAGCCGGTTACACAGATACGCAGTATTTT
CASRSLLAGYTDTQYF
>TRBJ2-7|NA|TRBV6-5|NA
TGTGCCAGCAGCGTCGGCGGGTTCGACGAGCAGTACTTC
CASSVGGFDEQYF
>TRBJ2-3|TRBD1|TRBV27|few
TGTGCCAGCACCCGGGACAGGGGGGATACGCAGTATTTT
CASTRDRGDTQYF
>TRBJ1-2|NA|TRBV18|few
TGTGCCAGCTCACCCCGTTTGGCAGGGGCGACCTTC
CASSPRLAGATF
>TRBJ1-1|NA|TRBV18|NA
TGTGCCAGCTCCTACGGCACAGGTCAGAACACTGAAGCTTTCTTT
CASSYGTGQNTEAFF
>TRBJ2-1|TRBD2|TRBV19|NA
TGTGCCAGTAGTATACAGGGCGGGAGCCACAATGAGCAGTTCTTC
CASSIQGGSHNEQFF
>TRBJ2-7|TRBD2|TRBV19|NA
TGTGCCAGTAGTATGGGGAGCGGGAGCTACGAGCAGTACTTC
CASSMGSGSYEQYF
>TRBJ2-7|TRBD1|TRBV3-1/TRBV3-2|few
TGTGCCAGCAGCATCAGGGGGCTCGAGCAGTACTTC
CASSIRGLEQYF
>TRBJ2-1|NA|TRBV4-1|NA
TGCGCCAGCAGCAGCCTCGGGCCAGTCGGGAACAATGAGCAGTTCTTC
CASSSLGPVGNNEQFF
>TRBJ2-3|TRBD1|TRBV6-5|once
TGTGCCAGCAGTCTATCGGGACAGGGTACAGATACGCAGTATTTT
CASSLSGQGTDTQYF
>TRBJ2-7|NA|TRBV19|NA
TGTGCCAGTAGGTCAACAGATATCTCCTACGAGCAGTACTTC
CASRSTDISYEQYF
>TRBJ2-3|TRBD2|TRBV28|NA
TGTGCCAGCAGGCCATTTAGCGGGAGGGAGGGAAATACGCAGTATTTT
CASRPFSGREGNTQYF
>TRBJ2-1|NA|TRBV19|few
TGTGCCAGTAGTATAGATCCATCCGGGAGAGGGAATGAGCAGTTCTTC
CASSIDPSGRGNEQFF
>TRBJ2-7|NA|TRBV18|NA
TGTGCCAGCTCACCTCGACTAGAAGCCTACGAGCAGTACTTC
CASSPRLEAYEQYF
>TRBJ1-2|NA|TRBV7-9|NA
TGTGCCAGCAGATCAGGGGCTAACTATGGCTACACCTTC
CASRSGANYGYTF
>TRBJ2-1|TRBD2|TRBV6-6|NA
TGTGCCAGCTCCGGACTAGCGGGAGGGAGTGAGCAGTTCTTC
CASSGLAGGSEQFF
>TRBJ2-7|TRBD2|TRBV7-2|NA
TGTGCCAGCAGCTTACGGGGCGGGGGAACCTACGAGCAGTACTTC
CASSLRGGGTYEQYF
>TRBJ1-5|NA|TRBV11-3|NA
TGTGCCAGCAGCTTAGAAGGAGGGGACTACAATCAGCCCCAGCATTTT
CASSLEGGDYNQPQHF
>TRBJ2-7|NA|TRBV6-2/TRBV6-3|NA
TGTGCCAGCAGTTTTCGCATAACTACCCGATTCTACGAGCAGTACTTC
CASSFRITTRFYEQYF
>TRBJ1-1|NA|TRBV6-5|NA
TGTGCCAGTCAACAGGTTCAGAACACTGAAGCTTTCTTT
CASQQVQNTEAFF
>TRBJ2-7|NA|TRBV5-5|few
TGTGCCAGCAGCGTAGCGGGACAGGGCCACTACGAGCAGTACTTC
CASSVAGQGHYEQYF
>TRBJ2-3|TRBD2|TRBV24-1|NA
TGTGCCACCAGTGATCCGGGACTAGCGGGCTTGGGGACCACAGATACGCAGTATTTT
CATSDPGLAGLGTTDTQYF
>TRBJ2-7|NA|TRBV6-2/TRBV6-3|NA
TGTGCCAGCAGTTTAACACTAGTCGCCTACGAGCAGTACTTC
CASSLTLVAYEQYF
>TRBJ1-3|NA|TRBV11-2|NA
TGTGCCAGCAGTTATACCAGCGGAAACTCTGGAAACACCATATATTTT
CASSYTSGNSGNTIYF
>TRBJ2-7|NA|TRBV11-2|NA
TGTGCCAGCAGCTTACAGGACATACACTCCTACGAGCAGTACTTC
CASSLQDIHSYEQYF
>TRBJ1-5|TRBD1|TRBV2|NA
TGTGCCAGCAGTGTGAGGGGACAGGGGAACAATCAGCCCCAGCATTTT
CASSVRGQGNNQPQHF
>TRBJ2-2|TRBD1|TRBV6-1|NA
TGTGCCAGCAGTGATTTACAGGGGGCGCGGACCGGGGAGCTGTTTTTT
CASSDLQGARTGELFF
>TRBJ2-7|NA|TRBV11-2|NA
TGTGCCAGCAGCTACCGGGACTCCCTCTACGAGCAGTACTTC
CASSYRDSLYEQYF
>TRBJ1-1|NA|TRBV30|NA
TGTGCCTGGAGTATCGACAGGCTAAAGAACACTGAAGCTTTCTTT
CAWSIDRLKNTEAFF
>TRBJ2-7|TRBD1|TRBV27|NA
TGTGCCAGCAGTTTGGTGACAGGGGAAGGCGAGCAGTACTTC
CASSLVTGEGEQYF
>TRBJ1-1|NA|TRBV18|NA
TGTGCCAGCTCACCAAGGGGACTCATGAACACTGAAGCTTTCTTT
CASSPRGLMNTEAFF
>TRBJ1-2|TRBD1|TRBV5-4|NA
TGTGCCAGCAGCCTGGACAGGGCAAACTATGGCTACACCTTC
CASSLDRANYGYTF
>TRBJ1-2|TRBD1|TRBV7-9|once
TGTGCCAGCAGCTTAGGACAGGGCCACGGCTATGGCTACACCTTC
CASSLGQGHGYGYTF
>TRBJ1-1|TRBD1|TRBV4-2|NA
TGTGCCAGCAGCCCCGGACAGGGTGAAGCTTTCTTT
CASSPGQGEAFF
>TRBJ1-3|TRBD1|TRBV11-2|few
TGTGCCAGCAGCTCGTTACAGGGGTCTGGAAACACCATATATTTT
CASSSLQGSGNTIYF
>TRBJ2-1|TRBD2|TRBV6-5|few
TGTGCCAGCACCCGCTTGGGACTAGCGTCCAATGAGCAGTTCTTC
CASTRLGLASNEQFF
>TRBJ1-2|NA|TRBV19|NA
TGTGCCAGTAGTGCACTCAACTATGGCTACACCTTC
CASSALNYGYTF
>TRBJ1-2|NA|TRBV28|NA
TGTGCCAGCCTTATTACCCTTCAGGGTTACGGTGGCTACACCTTC
CASLITLQGYGGYTF
>TRBJ1-1|NA|TRBV28|NA
TGTGCCTCCACTCGGTGGGGCGGGGGTACTGAAGCTTTCTTT
CASTRWGGGTEAFF
>TRBJ1-5|TRBD1|TRBV5-6|once
TGTGCCAGCAGCTTACAGGGGGTGAATCAGCCCCAGCATTTT
CASSLQGVNQPQHF
>TRBJ2-3|NA|TRBV2|NA
TGTGCCAGCAGTGCCAGGGGCATAAGGACAGATACGCAGTATTTT
CASSARGIRTDTQYF
>TRBJ2-1|NA|TRBV24-1|NA
TGTGCCACCAGTTCGGGATTCTACAATGAGCAGTTCTTC
CATSSGFYNEQFF
>TRBJ1-4|NA|TRBV4-1|NA
TGCGCCAGCAGCCGTCAACAGGAGGGTGAAAAACTGTTTTTT
CASSRQQEGEKLFF
>TRBJ2-1|NA|TRBV9|NA
TGTGCCAGCAGCGTATCCTCGGGACTCCTATTTGAGCAGTTCTTC
CASSVSSGLLFEQFF
>TRBJ2-3|NA|TRBV7-9|NA
TGTGCCAGCAGCTTAGGGGCGGGGTCAGATACGCAGTATTTT
CASSLGAGSDTQYF